This entry lists 2 T cell receptor beta chains sequenced from one sample in a study of blood T cell repertoires in COVID-19. Libraries were prepared by immunoSEQ multiplex PCR; TCRdb keeps only in-frame clonotypes and omits some of them. The sample records 200,000 to 250,000 clones, 75% to 85% being singletons. What was sequenced was peripheral blood. These receptors all stem from a woman aged 25 to 39 with COVID-19, enrolled during active disease.

The genes are TRBV10-3 and TRBJ1-2, with a tentative D call TRBD1 (5 bases). This CDR3 contains 13 residues. The germline V and J ends were trimmed by 11 bases and 3 bases, with 16 bases remaining between them. The V gene's germline CDR1 is ENHRY and CDR2 SYGVKD. The CDR3: CAPESGGDYGYTF. The CDR3 DNA follows: TGTGCCCCCGAGAGCGGGGGGGACTATGGCTACACCTTC.

The chain couples TRBV9 to TRBJ2-4; TRBD2 matches 15 bases. The CDR3 spans 19 residues. Germline CDR1 reads SGDLS; CDR2 reads YYNGEE. V lost 4 bases to trimming and J lost 2 bases; unmatched junction nucleotides: 10. CDR3 in amino acids: CASSIAGTSGRFTKNIQYF. The CDR3 DNA reads as TGTGCCAGCAGCATCGCCGGGACTAGCGGGAGGTTCACCAAAAACATTCAGTACTTC.